This T cell receptor (beta chain) is from a study of shared clonotypes between healthy human individuals (dated by TCRdb to about 2020). Context from the whole study: The cohort included a few men and a couple of women between 18 and 49 years of age. To increase sequencing depth and limit assay-specific biases, different laboratories used diverse techniques to prepare libraries and sequence TCR repertoires. Blood TCR repertoires of five healthy adults were deeply sequenced to estimate repertoire size and the extent of clonotype sharing between individuals. Per donor, leukapheresis produced somewhere between about 0.85 and 9.5 billion PBMCs. For each donor, CD4 naive and CD4 memory were each run on three plates, CD8 naive on two plates, and CD8 memory on one plate.

Sequences SGHRS (CDR1) and YFSETQ (CDR2) are obtained from the germline V gene. The germline ends are 17 bases apart after V is trimmed by 4 bases and J by 2 bases. Including the terminal cysteine and phenylalanine, the CDR3 comprises 16 residues. The kept DNA is CDR3 alone, 48 bases in frame from the first base. The donors were healthy, HIV-negative adults with no recently reported acute infections or vaccinations. Every donor was a Caucasian adult living in Nashville, Tennessee, USA. CD4+ T cells were enriched through magnetic negative selection, after which naive cells were positively selected on CD45RA and the remaining negative fraction served as the memory subset. After blood collection by leukapheresis, PBMCs were isolated using Ficoll-Histopaque density gradient centrifugation and then cryopreserved in the vapor phase of liquid nitrogen. Purity and quantity of every magnetically sorted T cell population were checked by analytical flow cytometry. Genomic DNA was isolated from each sorted fraction and quantified by UV absorbance on a Nanodrop 2000c.

TCR CDR3 regions were amplified from genomic DNA by multiplex PCR using the deep immunoSEQ assay. Extracted genomic DNA from each cell subset was spread evenly across all wells of several immunoSEQ 96-well plates, with each plate serving as a replicate. For sorted subsets, about 200 ng genomic DNA, equal to about 30,000 T cell genomes, was loaded into each replicate PCR. The purified libraries were quantified using a Qubit 3.0 fluorometer, sized with a Bioanalyzer 2100, and then quantified again using the KAPA Library Quantification kit. A separate single-read 150-cycle Illumina NextSeq 550 flow cell was used to sequence each immunoSEQ 96-well plate. Per the source publication's procedure: Because only junctional sequences without quality scores were contained in the immunoSEQ output, filtering matching that applied to full-length reads could not be performed. Sequences were annotated with PyIR, a Python wrapper for IgBLAST v1.9, and V/J genes and CDR3 were assigned using IMGT germline references. Reads with weak V/J assignments (E-value above 1e-6), missing CDR3, stop codons, out-of-frame junctions, or ambiguous translated residues were removed. V3J clonotypes were defined as sequences sharing the same inferred V gene, J gene, and CDR3 amino acid sequence. Percentage overlap between repertoires was computed as shared unique clonotypes divided by the size of the smaller repertoire. Three approaches were used to assess repertoire richness: RTK rarefaction, the Chao1 estimator, and Recon v2.1 estimates of unobserved clonotypes. Generation probabilities were computed with OLGA for all TCRbeta clonotypes obtained by the gDNA method from several donors. TCRdb took over this immuneACCESS table, retaining in-frame rearrangements with V and J assigned. Such tables are incomplete; in checked studies, under half of the missing clones stem from an unresolved V gene, and the remainder is unexplained. V, J and clone size are taken as reported in that table, and D and trimming were inferred from the DNA itself. Within this sample are under 2.5 million clones, with roughly 92% of them counted one time only. The top ten clonotypes cover approximately 0.39% of the sample.

General study outcomes and caveats: Sampling was restricted to blood, and TCR repertoires in tissues likely differ from the TCR repertoires found in blood. Pairwise subsampling led to the expectation that sequencing depth would affect the degree of clonotype sharing among donors. Compared with non-shared clonotypes, the clonotypes found in all four sorted-subset donors had higher generation probabilities. Even with the large sequencing depth, rarefaction of the sorted-subset datasets indicated that sequencing was incomplete. Because the study included a small number of donors, the genetic and exposure-history diversity represented was limited. Naive subsets generally had larger estimated clonotype richness than memory subsets. Sharing across a few donors was observed for around 5% of naive CD4, 3.5% of naive CD8, about 2.3% of memory CD4, and about 0.4% of memory CD8 clonotypes.

On this clone: What this receptor recognizes is not known. Base-call qualities are not available, and no considerably larger clone is one nucleotide away.

The chain employs TRBV5-1 and TRBJ2-3; the D gene is perhaps TRBD1, from 5 matching bases. The TCR comes from a man between 18 and 35 years old in good health. Some clones in this sample may be carry-over from other donors' samples. The sample consisted of naive CD4+ T cells from PBMCs. What the cell subset or site label conveys for this sample: CD45RA+ positively selected. The CDR3 corresponds to CASSPDPVGHTDTQYF. The sequence in DNA is TGCGCCAGCAGCCCGGACCCGGTGGGGCACACAGATACGCAGTATTTT. The CDR3 plus the reference TRBV5-1 and TRBJ2-3 genes for the other parts give the full variable domain: KAGVTQTPRYLIKTRGQQVTLSCSPISGHRSVSWYQQTPGQGLQFLFEYFSETQRNKGNFPGRFSGRQFSNSRSEMNVSTLELGDSALYLCASSPDPVGHTDTQYFGPGTRLTVL.